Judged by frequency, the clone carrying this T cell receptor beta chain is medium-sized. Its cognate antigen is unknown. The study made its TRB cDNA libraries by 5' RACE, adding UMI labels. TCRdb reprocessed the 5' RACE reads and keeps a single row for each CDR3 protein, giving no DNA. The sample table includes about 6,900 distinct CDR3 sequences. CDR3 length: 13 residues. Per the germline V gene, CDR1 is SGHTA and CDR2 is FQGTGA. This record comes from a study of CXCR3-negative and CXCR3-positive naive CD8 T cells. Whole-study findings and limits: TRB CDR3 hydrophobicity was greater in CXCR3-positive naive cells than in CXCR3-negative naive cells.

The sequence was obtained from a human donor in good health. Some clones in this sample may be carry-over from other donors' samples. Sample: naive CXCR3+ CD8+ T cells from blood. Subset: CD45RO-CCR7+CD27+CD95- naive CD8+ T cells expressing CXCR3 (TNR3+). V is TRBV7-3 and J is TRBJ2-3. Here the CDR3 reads CASSLLHTDTQYF.